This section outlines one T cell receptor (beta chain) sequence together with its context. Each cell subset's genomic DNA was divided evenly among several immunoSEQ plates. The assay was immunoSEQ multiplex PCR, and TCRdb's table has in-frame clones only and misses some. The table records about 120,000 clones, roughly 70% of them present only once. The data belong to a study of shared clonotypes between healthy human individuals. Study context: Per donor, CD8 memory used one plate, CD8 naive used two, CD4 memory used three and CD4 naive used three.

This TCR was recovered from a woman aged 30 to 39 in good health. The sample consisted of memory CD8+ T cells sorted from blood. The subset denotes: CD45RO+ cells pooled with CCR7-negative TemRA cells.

The CDR3 sequence: CASSEQQGTSGIYEQFF. As DNA, the CDR3 is TGTGCCAGCAGTGAACAACAAGGGACTAGCGGGATTTATGAGCAGTTCTTC. This sequence joins TRBV25-1 and TRBJ2-1; 13 bases are a match to TRBD2. With 2 bases clipped from V and 8 bases from J, the junction kept 9 bases outside the gene matches. Germline values: CDR1 MGHDK, CDR2 SYGVNS. This CDR3 has 17 amino acids.